This entry describes one T cell receptor beta chain. Its target is not known. The data were obtained in a study of follicular helper T cells after annual influenza vaccination. Overall study context: Across the 2013-2014, 2014-2015 and 2015-2016 vaccination seasons, some subjects were resampled.

Profiling relied on immunoSEQ multiplex PCR, and the TCRdb table lists in-frame clones only, not all of them. Of about 6,600 clones in the sample, over 80% are singletons; the top ten hold about 0.54%. Time point in this sample: 2015-2016 season, 7 days after influenza vaccination. Community-dwelling subjects without influenza vaccination in the prior 6 months were enrolled. Each time point used about 40 to 110 mL of blood. Study-wide points: Successive annual vaccinations recalled a recurrent oligoclonal ICOS+CD38+ cTfh response with influenza-specific clonotypes.

This receptor was taken from an adult who received the influenza vaccine. The sample here was CXCR5- memory CD4+ T cells sorted from blood, taken 7 days after influenza vaccination.

The chain's CDR3 is CASSLPGTGAYEQYF. In DNA, the CDR3 is TGTGCCAGCTCACTACCGGGGACAGGGGCCTACGAGCAGTACTTC. The rearrangement links TRBV18 to TRBJ2-7; 10 nucleotides line up with TRBD1. Per germline, CDR1 KGHSH and CDR2 LQKENI. The J segment lost 2 bases and the V segment lost 4 bases, leaving 5 bases of the junction unmatched. The CDR3 runs 15 residues.